Sequencing of this TCR beta chain was carried out in a study of T cell repertoires in cytomegalovirus infection. At the level of the study: CMV infection and matching HLA type were both indicated by public TCR beta signatures. Study-wide findings and caveats: HLA-C-restricted CMV-specific TCR beta clonotypes prevailed in the ex vivo response. There were carriers of CMV plus the relevant HLA, and cumulative public TCR beta family frequency identified them.

In its sample, this clonotype was seen many times. Its antigen is still unknown. CDR1 is SGHTA and CDR2 is FQGNSA in the germline V gene. The ends lost 1 base at V and 8 bases at J; junction bases unmatched: 4. This CDR3 region has 13 residues. One entry per CDR3 protein, called by TCRdb with MiXCR from the reads. The sample has 200,000 to 300,000 distinct CDR3 sequences, 10% to 15% seen once; the top ten hold 1.5% to 2%. Material for sequencing was PBMCs. The chain combines TRBV7-2 with TRBJ1-1, with 7 nucleotides matching TRBD1. This TCR came from a human donor in good health (CMV status not recorded). Some clones in this sample may be carry-over from other donors' samples. The CDR3 is CASSLGPDREAFF. The CDR3 DNA reads TGTGCCAGCAGCTTAGGACCGGACAGGGAAGCTTTCTTT.